This passage covers 13 T cell receptor beta chains from one sample sequenced in a study of T cells in Graves' hyperthyroidism and ophthalmopathy (dated by TCRdb to between 2018 and 2020). The method behind the library was multiplex PCR. The run used an Illumina HiSeq 2000. The TCR beta CDR3 regions were amplified from the RNA transcripts. The TCR CDR3 was subjected to a first round of RT-PCR using the HTBI primer set and the Qiagen OneStep RT-PCR kit. The public reads were reprocessed in TCRdb via fastp at Q25 and MiXCR, keeping in-frame beta chains. Each CDR3 protein appears once, grouped with its most common genes and DNA. For this sample the table gives about 610,000 distinct CDR3 sequences, of which approximately 15% were detected only once. The top ten clonotypes cover around 3.5% of the sample. The sample was blood. Receptors originate from a woman between 40 and 55 years old with Graves' ophthalmopathy.

This clonotype was observed many times. The J gene is TRBJ1-1, the V gene TRBV9, with D hard to call. From germline, CDR1 is SGDLS and CDR2 YYNGEE. The ends were cut back, 2 bases at V and 3 bases at J, with 8 bases in the middle. CDR3 length equals 13 residues. CDR3 coding DNA: TGTGCCAGCAGCGTGAGGAGTTACACTGAAGCTTTCTTT. This sequence encodes CASSVRSYTEAFF. The variable domain in full, completed from reference TRBV9 and TRBJ1-1, reads DSGVTQTPKHLITATGQRVTLRCSPRSGDLSVYWYQQSLDQGLQFLIQYYNGEERAKGNILERFSAQQFPDLHSELNLSSLELGDSALYFCASSVRSYTEAFFGQGTRLTVV.

The sample holds a few counts of this clonotype. V usage is TRBV14 and J usage is TRBJ2-2; 11 nucleotides agree with TRBD1. Losses at the gene ends were 4 bases for V and 6 bases for J; bases not matched to a gene: 7. Germline values: CDR1 SGHDN, CDR2 FVKESK. This CDR3 is 16 amino acids long. As DNA, the CDR3 is TGTGCCAGCAGCCGAACACCGGGACAGGGGGCCGGGGAGCTGTTTTTT. Protein sequence: CASSRTPGQGAGELFF.

This clonotype was found a few times. This chain joins TRBV12-3 or TRBV12-4 and TRBJ1-6; D ambiguous. This CDR3 spans 13 amino acids. V was shortened by 3 bases and J by 9 bases, with 9 bases between the two germline ends. The CDR3 DNA follows: TGTGCCAGCAGTTTGGGCACCCCTTCACCCCTCCACTTT. The encoded protein is CASSLGTPSPLHF.

The sample holds many counts of this clonotype. The gene calls are TRBV18 and TRBJ2-1; D ambiguous. Germline V gene lookup returns CDR1 KGHSH and CDR2 LQKENI. CDR3 length: 12 amino acids. Between the trimmed V and J ends, which lost 3 bases and 6 bases, there was a span of 6 bases. Here the CDR3 DNA reads TGTGCCAGCTCACCTCCGAGCAATGAGCAGTTCTTC. It codes for CASSPPSNEQFF. Based on the CDR3 plus reference TRBV18 and TRBJ2-1, the full variable domain is NAGVMQNPRHLVRRRGQEARLRCSPMKGHSHVYWYRQLPEEGLKFMVYLQKENIIDESGMPKERFSAEFPKEGPSILRIQQVVRGDSAAYFCASSPPSNEQFFGPGTRLTVL.

This clonotype was counted only a few times. The chain recombines TRBV27 with TRBJ1-2, with D tentatively TRBD1 (6 bases). This CDR3 is 14 amino acids long. Trimming took 2 bases from V and 4 from J, leaving 11 bases between them. The germline V gene encodes CDR1 MNHEY and CDR2 SMNVEV (reference sequence). CDR3 loop: CASSLRGGPYGYTF. CDR3 in DNA: TGTGCCAGCAGTTTAAGGGGGGGACCCTATGGCTACACCTTC.

There are many counts of this clonotype. The rearrangement links TRBV6-2 or TRBV6-3 to TRBJ2-1, with 8 bases that match TRBD2. V was pared by 4 bases and J by 10 bases, with 15 bases of the junction left unmatched. The germline V gene has CDR1 MNHEY and CDR2 SVGEGT. This CDR3 is 16 amino acids long. The CDR3 DNA follows: TGTGCCAGCAGTTTCAACCCGGGGGGGCAGAGTTTGGAGCAGTTCTTC. Its translation: CASSFNPGGQSLEQFF.

Remarks on this clonotype: A much larger clone is a single base away; this may be a read error. The rearrangement links TRBV2 to TRBJ1-6; no firm D call. CDR1 SNHLY and CDR2 FYNNEI come from the germline V gene. CDR3 length equals 15 residues. CDR3 sequence: CASSEQSSYNSPLRF. The CDR3 DNA follows: TGTGCCAGCAGTGAACAAAGCTCCTATAATTCACCCCTCCGCTTT.

In its sample, this clonotype was seen many times. V and J are TRBV11-2 and TRBJ2-2, with D uncertain. Germline V CDR1 and CDR2: SGHAT, FQNNGV. V was pared by 4 bases and J by 6 bases, with 6 bases between. This CDR3 contains 12 residues. The CDR3 nucleotides read TGTGCCAGCAGCTCCTTCGCCGGGGAGCTGTTTTTT. Its protein product is CASSSFAGELFF.

V usage is TRBV30 and J usage is TRBJ1-1; the D is unclear. From germline, CDR1 is GTSNPN and CDR2 SVGIG (reference sequence). The V end lost 2 bases, the J end lost 1 base, and 2 bases lay between the germline ends. CDR3 size: 11 residues. CDR3 coding DNA: TGTGCCTGGAGTCGGAACACTGAAGCTTTCTTT. Protein: CAWSRNTEAFF. Full variable domain (rest looked up from reference TRBV30 and TRBJ1-1): SQTIHQWPATLVQPVGSPLSLECTVEGTSNPNLYWYRQAAGRGLQLLFYSVGIGQISSEVPQNLSASRPQDRQFILSSKKLLLSDSGFYLCAWSRNTEAFFGQGTRLTVV.

This clonotype was recorded at least ten times. The J gene is TRBJ2-5, the V gene TRBV7-9, with D tentatively TRBD1 or TRBD2 (5 bases each). This CDR3 has 15 residues. Germline CDR1 SEHNR, CDR2 FQNEAQ (reference sequence). The V end was cut by 5 bases, the J end by 2 bases, with 15 bases between. The CDR3 here is CASSPQTGQQETQYF. The CDR3 DNA sequence: TGTGCCAGCAGCCCCCAGACGGGGCAGCAAGAGACCCAGTACTTC.

In its sample, this clonotype was seen many times. The chain carries TRBV7-8 and TRBJ2-3; the match to TRBD2 covers 10 bases. With V trimmed by 5 bases and J by 1 base, 9 bases remained unmatched. The CDR3 contains 17 residues. Germline-derived CDR1 and CDR2 are SGHVS and FQNEAQ. The chain's CDR3 is CASSVLSGTSGTDTQYF. CDR3 in DNA: TGTGCCAGCAGCGTCCTTTCCGGGACTAGCGGCACAGATACGCAGTATTTT.

This clonotype has ten or more counts. V and J are TRBV5-1 and TRBJ2-3; possibly TRBD1 for D (6 bases). V lost 1 base and J lost 4, with 13 bases in between. There are 15 residues in the CDR3. Per germline, CDR1 SGHRS and CDR2 YFSETQ. The CDR3 nucleotides are TGCGCCAGCAGCTTGATTTCAGGGGTGGCAGATACGCAGTATTTT. As protein: CASSLISGVADTQYF.

The genes are TRBV18 and TRBJ1-1; D is unclear. Per the germline V gene, CDR1 is KGHSH and CDR2 is LQKENI. The CDR3 has 12 amino acids. Trimming took off 5 bases at V and 4 bases at J, with 8 bases between the two ends. DNA for the CDR3: TGTGCCAGCTCAACTTATACCACTGAAGCTTTCTTT. Its protein product is CASSTYTTEAFF.